This passage covers 27 T cell receptor beta chains from one sample sequenced in a study of control samples from healthy donors and cancer patients. Using immunoSEQ multiplex PCR, the repertoire was profiled, and TCRdb retains in-frame clones only, with some absent. The sample comprises about 82,000 clones, approximately 94% of which are singletons, and around 4.7% rests with the top ten. The sequencing sample was made of blood. Receptor source: a woman between 18 and 30 years old in good health.

The rearrangement joins TRBV9 to TRBJ2-6, with D possibly being TRBD1 or TRBD2 (5 bases each). The CDR3 contains 19 residues. Between the trimmed V and J ends, which lost 1 base and 0 bases, there was a span of 17 bases. Per the germline V gene, CDR1 is SGDLS and CDR2 is YYNGEE. CDR3 nucleotides: TGTGCCAGCAGCGTAACCCCGGGACGGGTGAGCTCTGGGGCCAACGTCCTGACTTTC. Residues: CASSVTPGRVSSGANVLTF.

This sequence joins TRBV27 and TRBJ2-3; D gene unclear. From germline, CDR1 is MNHEY and CDR2 SMNVEV (reference sequence). Trimming shortened V by 5 bases and J by 6 bases, and 9 bases separated the two germline ends. CDR3 size: 12 residues. CDR3: CASSLSRDTQYF. The CDR3 DNA reads TGTGCCAGCAGTCTGAGCCGGGATACGCAGTATTTT.

The chain links TRBV7-2 to TRBJ2-5; tentative D call: TRBD2 (7 bases). V dropped 0 bases and J dropped 9 bases, with 11 bases sitting between them. Per the germline V gene, CDR1 is SGHTA and CDR2 is FQGNSA. The length of the CDR3 is 13 residues. The CDR3 here is CASSLARGAAQYF. The CDR3 DNA is TGTGCCAGCAGCTTAGCCCGGGGGGCGGCCCAGTACTTC.

This CDR3 reads CASLMSTGGYGNEQYF. In nucleotides, the CDR3 is TGTGCCAGCTTGATGAGTACTGGCGGGTACGGGAACGAGCAGTACTTC. The rearrangement links TRBV28 to TRBJ2-7; possibly TRBD2 for D (5 bases). CDR3 size: 16 residues. V gave up 8 bases and J gave up 5 bases, with 25 bases separating them. Looked up from germline, CDR1 is MDHEN and CDR2 is SYDVKM.

The J gene is TRBJ1-5, the V gene TRBV28, with D maybe TRBD1 (5 bases). V was clipped by 3 bases and J by 4 bases, with 10 bases between them. Germline V gene sequence: CDR1 MDHEN, CDR2 SYDVKM. This CDR3 has 14 amino acids. The CDR3 DNA sequence: TGTGCCAGCAGTTTTATATCAGGGAATCAGCCCCAGCATTTT. It is translated as CASSFISGNQPQHF.

The rearrangement links TRBV5-1 to TRBJ1-2, with D maybe TRBD1 (6 bases). The length of the CDR3 is 16 residues. CDR1 SGHRS and CDR2 YFSETQ come from the germline V gene. The ends were cut back, 4 bases at V and 3 bases at J, with 19 bases in the middle. CDR3 DNA: TGCGCCAGCAGCGACCCGGACAGTTTTTTAGACTATGGCTACACCTTC. The encoded protein is CASSDPDSFLDYGYTF.

This clone appeared a single time. The chain uses TRBV24-1 and TRBJ2-6, with 8 bases matching TRBD2. The CDR3 runs 16 residues. The ends lost 4 bases at V and 2 bases at J; junction bases unmatched: 3. Germline assignment: CDR1 KGHDR and CDR2 SFDVKD. CDR3 sequence reads: CATSDPGGAGANVLTF. Here the CDR3 DNA reads TGTGCCACCAGTGACCCCGGGGGGGCTGGGGCCAACGTCCTGACTTTC.

Here the CDR3 reads CASSLDWGGNEKLFF. The CDR3 nucleotides are TGTGCCAGCAGCTTAGATTGGGGGGGTAATGAAAAACTGTTTTTT. The rearrangement uses TRBV11-2 and TRBJ1-4; the D gene is possibly TRBD1 (5 bases). The V end was cut by 0 bases, the J end by 4 bases, with 9 bases between. This CDR3 is built from 15 residues. Germline CDR1 and CDR2: SGHAT and FQNNGV.

The chain joins TRBV14 to TRBJ2-7; 7 nucleotides line up with TRBD1. Germline CDR1 and CDR2: SGHDN and FVKESK. The CDR3 contains 18 residues. The V gene end was trimmed by 1 base and the J gene end by 3 bases; junction bases not matched to a gene: 15. The CDR3 here is CASSQGQGFLSSFYEQYF. The CDR3 DNA follows: TGTGCCAGCAGCCAAGGACAGGGTTTTTTATCCTCCTTCTACGAGCAGTACTTC.

The rearrangement uses TRBV2 and TRBJ2-7, with TRBD1 matching over 7 bases. With 2 bases clipped from V and 4 bases from J, the junction kept 14 bases outside the gene matches. In germline, CDR1 is SNHLY, CDR2 FYNNEI. CDR3 length: 17 residues. The CDR3 region is CASSETWDRMGFYEQYF. Written as DNA, the CDR3 is TGTGCCAGCAGTGAAACGTGGGACAGAATGGGGTTTTACGAGCAGTACTTC.

The chain combines TRBV10-2 with TRBJ2-2, with D uncertain. Germline V gene data show CDR1 as WSHSY and CDR2 as SAAADI. Trimming stripped 3 bases from V and 0 bases from J, with 11 bases between. The CDR3 has 16 residues. The CDR3 bases are TGCGCCAGCAGTGACCAGTACCAGTCGAACACCGGGGAGCTGTTTTTT. It translates to CASSDQYQSNTGELFF.

J is TRBJ1-6 and V is TRBV7-2; TRBD1 matches 7 bases. The trim removed 2 bases at V and 8 bases at J, leaving 6 bases unmatched. In germline, CDR1 is SGHTA, CDR2 FQGNSA. The CDR3 runs 15 residues. For the CDR3, the DNA is TGTGCCAGCAGCTTATTTGGACAGGTGGATTCACCCCTCCACTTT. It translates to CASSLFGQVDSPLHF.

The chain carries TRBV6-1 and TRBJ2-7, with 9 bases that match TRBD1. V shed 4 bases, J shed 2 bases, and the junction held 15 bases outside the gene matches. The CDR3 extends over 18 amino acids. Germline V gene sequence: CDR1 MNHNS, CDR2 SASEGT. DNA of the CDR3: TGTGCCAGCAGTGGCAAGACTTCCGGTGGGACAGGGACCTACGAGCAGTACTTC. Its protein product is CASSGKTSGGTGTYEQYF.

This chain connects TRBV27 to TRBJ2-7; tentative D call: TRBD2 (5 bases). The V gene's germline CDR1 is MNHEY and CDR2 SMNVEV (reference sequence). This CDR3 region has 14 residues. Trimming shortened V by 5 bases and J by 2 bases, and 13 bases separated the two germline ends. CDR3 sequence (DNA): TGTGCCAGCAGTCCGGAACTAGGGACCTACGAGCAGTACTTC. Translated: CASSPELGTYEQYF.

This rearrangement joins TRBV5-1 to TRBJ2-7, with D perhaps matching TRBD1 (6 bases). CDR3 length: 15 residues. V lost 1 base, J lost 5 bases, and 16 bases lay in between. The germline V gene encodes CDR1 SGHRS and CDR2 YFSETQ. CDR3 protein: CASSLNTGSINEQYF. The CDR3 region has the DNA TGCGCCAGCAGCTTGAATACAGGGAGTATCAACGAGCAGTACTTC.

This clone has just one count. The chain couples TRBV3-1 (or the pseudogene TRBV3-2) to TRBJ2-1; 11 bases fit TRBD1. The V gene end was trimmed by 4 bases and the J gene end by 11 bases; junction bases not matched to a gene: 10. Germline CDR1 is LGHDT and CDR2 is YNNKEL (reference sequence). There are 15 residues in the CDR3. The CDR3 bases are TGTGCCAGCAGCCCCTCGGGACAGGGGGGGGCACAGCAGTTCTTC. Translation gives CASSPSGQGGAQQFF.

Remarks on this clone: This same CDR3 is encoded by further DNA sequences in the sample. V is TRBV19 and J is TRBJ2-7; TRBD1 agrees at 7 bases. CDR3 length: 14 amino acids. Germline V gene lookup returns CDR1 LNHDA and CDR2 SQIVND (reference sequence). V lost 1 base, J lost 2 bases, and 2 bases stayed unmatched. The CDR3 reads CASSIAGGPYEQYF. CDR3 DNA: TGTGCCAGTAGTATAGCAGGGGGACCCTACGAGCAGTACTTC.

In its sample, this clone was seen once. This chain connects TRBV18 to TRBJ2-5; D may be TRBD2 (6 bases). Germline loops: CDR1 KGHSH, CDR2 LQKENI. The V gene lost 2 bases and the J gene lost 7 bases, with 14 bases spanning the gap. The CDR3 has 14 residues. CDR3 in amino acids: CASSPVLEAGTQYF. The DNA for the CDR3 is TGTGCCAGCTCACCAGTCCTAGAAGCGGGGACCCAGTACTTC.

V gene TRBV19 combines with J gene TRBJ2-7, with 9 bases identical to TRBD1. The CDR3 covers 14 residues. Germline CDR1 is LNHDA and CDR2 is SQIVND (reference sequence). Trimming removed 5 bases from V and 2 bases from J; junction bases left unmatched: 4. The CDR3 DNA sequence: TGTGCCAGTAGTCCACGACAGGGGGCCTACGAGCAGTACTTC. Its protein is CASSPRQGAYEQYF.

The chain links TRBV7-6 to TRBJ2-1, with 9 bases matching TRBD2. V was pared by 5 bases and J by 8 bases, with 13 bases of the junction left unmatched. Germline CDR1 SGHVS, CDR2 FNYEAQ. The CDR3 sequence is 16 residues long. The chain's CDR3 is CASSKGVSGSSYEQFF. The CDR3 coding sequence is TGTGCCAGCAGCAAAGGGGTTAGCGGGAGTTCTTATGAGCAGTTCTTC.

The chain employs TRBV29-1 and TRBJ1-1, with D maybe TRBD1 (5 bases). Looked up from germline, CDR1 is SQVTM and CDR2 is ANQGSEA. This CDR3 contains 15 residues. Trimming took 0 bases from V and 3 from J, leaving 14 bases between them. CDR3 DNA: TGCAGCGTTGAAGAGTGGGGGGGTAGAGACACTGAAGCTTTCTTT. It yields the protein CSVEEWGGRDTEAFF.

The CDR3 bases are TGCGCCAGCAGCTTGGATAATTCACCCCTCCACTTT. Encoded protein: CASSLDNSPLHF. This rearrangement joins TRBV5-1 to TRBJ1-6; D not certain. The CDR3 sequence is 12 residues long. The V gene lost 0 bases and the J gene lost 5 bases, with 0 bases spanning the gap. Germline V gene data show CDR1 as SGHRS and CDR2 as YFSETQ.

The count of this clone is one. The gene calls are TRBV5-4 and TRBJ1-1; possible D gene TRBD1, 6 bases. The V gene's germline CDR1 is SGHNT and CDR2 YYREEE (reference sequence). Trimming left V 2 bases short and J 1 base short, with 18 bases between. CDR3 length: 17 residues. The CDR3 DNA reads as TGTGCCAGCAGCTTTTCTTACCTGGACAGCCCGAACACTGAAGCTTTCTTT. This encodes CASSFSYLDSPNTEAFF.

The V and J genes are TRBV20-1 and TRBJ1-2; tentative D call: TRBD1 (5 bases). The germline CDR1 and CDR2 sequences are DFQATT and SNEGSKA (reference sequence). This CDR3 spans 12 amino acids. Trimming took off 5 bases at V and 5 bases at J, with 12 bases between the two ends. CDR3 DNA: TGCAGTGCTGGTGACGAGGGGTATGGCTACACCTTC. Translation gives CSAGDEGYGYTF.

The gene calls are TRBV28 and TRBJ2-7; TRBD2 is a possible D gene (5 bases). The CDR3 runs 12 residues. Germline assignment: CDR1 MDHEN and CDR2 SYDVKM. V was cut by 9 bases and J by 7 bases, with 16 bases left in between. CDR3: CASFAGKGEQYF. The CDR3 DNA follows: TGTGCCAGTTTCGCGGGTAAAGGTGAGCAGTACTTC.

The rearrangement links TRBV7-3 to TRBJ2-3; 10 nucleotides agree with TRBD2. This CDR3 contains 19 residues. Trimming at V came to 4 bases and at J to 1 base, leaving 14 bases not matched to a gene. Germline values: CDR1 SGHTA, CDR2 FQGTGA. The CDR3 DNA follows: TGTGCCAGCAGCTACGTAGCGGGAGGCCACGGCGGGGGCACAGATACGCAGTATTTT. Translation gives CASSYVAGGHGGGTDTQYF. The whole variable domain, remainder taken from reference TRBV7-3 and TRBJ2-3, is GAGVSQTPSNKVTEKGKYVELRCDPISGHTALYWYRQSLGQGPEFLIYFQGTGAADDSGLPNDRFFAVRPEGSVSTLKIQRTERGDSAVYLCASSYVAGGHGGGTDTQYFGPGTRLTVL.

The rearrangement joins TRBV5-1 to TRBJ2-1; perhaps TRBD2 as D (7 bases). This CDR3 comprises 15 residues. Germline V gives CDR1 SGHRS, CDR2 YFSETQ. With 2 bases removed from V and 8 bases from J, the gap between germline ends came to 17 bases. The CDR3 here is CASSLTGRAIDEQFF. DNA of the CDR3: TGCGCCAGCAGCTTAACAGGGAGGGCAATAGATGAGCAGTTCTTC.